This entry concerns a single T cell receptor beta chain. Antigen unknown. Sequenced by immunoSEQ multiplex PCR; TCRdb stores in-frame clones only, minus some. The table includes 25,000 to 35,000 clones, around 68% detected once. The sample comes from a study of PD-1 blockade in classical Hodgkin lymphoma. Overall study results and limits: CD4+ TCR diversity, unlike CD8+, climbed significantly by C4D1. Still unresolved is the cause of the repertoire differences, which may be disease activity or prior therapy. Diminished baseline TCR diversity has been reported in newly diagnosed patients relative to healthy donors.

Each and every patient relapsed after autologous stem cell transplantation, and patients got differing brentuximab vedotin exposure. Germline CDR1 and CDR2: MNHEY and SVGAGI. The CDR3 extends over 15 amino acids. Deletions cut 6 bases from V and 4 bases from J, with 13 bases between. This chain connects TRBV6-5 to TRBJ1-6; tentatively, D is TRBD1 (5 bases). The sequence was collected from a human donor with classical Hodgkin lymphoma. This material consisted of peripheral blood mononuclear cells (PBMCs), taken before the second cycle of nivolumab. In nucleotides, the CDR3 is TGTGCCAGCAGCCTTGGGGGGGGATATAATTCACCCCTCCACTTT. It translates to CASSLGGGYNSPLHF.